This TCR beta chain was profiled in a study of cytomegalovirus exposure and HLA in healthy donors. The donors were in the roughly 130-subject validation cohort; that cohort was separate from the roughly 660-subject first cohort. Study-level findings and limits: Both high specificity and high sensitivity reportedly marked the classifier's diagnosis of cytomegalovirus status.

Only in-frame clones appear in the TCRdb table, and some are missing; sequencing was by immunoSEQ multiplex PCR. The sample shows 150,000 or so clones, about 95% of them seen only once. Concerning this clone: Its antigen is as yet unknown.

The TCR comes from a man in his late teens or twenties in good health and CMV-seropositive. Sequenced sample: PBMCs.

As DNA, the CDR3 is TGTGCCAGCAGCGGACTGACAGGACAGAGTGAGCAGTTCTTC. Translated: CASSGLTGQSEQFF. This rearrangement joins TRBV9 to TRBJ2-1, with D tentatively TRBD1 (6 bases). V dropped 3 bases and J dropped 9 bases, with 16 bases sitting between them. The CDR3 covers 14 residues. The germline V gene has CDR1 SGDLS and CDR2 YYNGEE.